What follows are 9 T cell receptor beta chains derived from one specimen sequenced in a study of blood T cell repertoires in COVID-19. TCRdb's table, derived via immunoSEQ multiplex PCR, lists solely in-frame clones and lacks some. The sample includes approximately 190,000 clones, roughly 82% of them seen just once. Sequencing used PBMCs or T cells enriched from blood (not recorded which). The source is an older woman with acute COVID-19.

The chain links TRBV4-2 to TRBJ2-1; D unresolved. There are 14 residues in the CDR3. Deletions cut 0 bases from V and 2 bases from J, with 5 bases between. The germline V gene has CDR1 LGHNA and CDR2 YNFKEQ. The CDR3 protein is CASSQEIAYNEQFF. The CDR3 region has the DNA TGTGCCAGCAGCCAAGAAATCGCCTACAATGAGCAGTTCTTC.

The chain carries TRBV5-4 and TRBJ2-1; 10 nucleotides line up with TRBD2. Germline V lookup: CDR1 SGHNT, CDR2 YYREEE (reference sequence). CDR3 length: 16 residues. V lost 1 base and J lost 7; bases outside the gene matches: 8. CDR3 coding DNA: TGTGCCAGCAGCTTGTATAAGCGGGGGGGCTGGAATGAGCAGTTCTTC. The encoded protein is CASSLYKRGGWNEQFF.

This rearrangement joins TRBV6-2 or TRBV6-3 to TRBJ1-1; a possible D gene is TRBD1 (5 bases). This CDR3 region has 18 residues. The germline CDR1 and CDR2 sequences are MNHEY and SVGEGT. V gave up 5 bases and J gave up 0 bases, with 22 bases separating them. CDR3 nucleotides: TGTGCCAGCAGTACTACTGCCCTAAGACAGAAGGTGAACACTGAAGCTTTCTTT. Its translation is CASSTTALRQKVNTEAFF.

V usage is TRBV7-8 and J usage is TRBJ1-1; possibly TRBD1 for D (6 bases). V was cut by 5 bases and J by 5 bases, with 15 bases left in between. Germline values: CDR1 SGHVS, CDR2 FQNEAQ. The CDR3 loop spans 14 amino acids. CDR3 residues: CASSPTTGPTEAFF. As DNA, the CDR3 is TGTGCCAGCAGCCCCACAACAGGGCCAACTGAAGCTTTCTTT.

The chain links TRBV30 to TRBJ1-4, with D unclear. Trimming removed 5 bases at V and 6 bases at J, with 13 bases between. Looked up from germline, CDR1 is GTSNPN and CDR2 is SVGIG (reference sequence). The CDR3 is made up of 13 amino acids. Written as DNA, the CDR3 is TGTGCCTGGTCTCGAGGCAACGATGAAAAACTGTTTTTT. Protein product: CAWSRGNDEKLFF.

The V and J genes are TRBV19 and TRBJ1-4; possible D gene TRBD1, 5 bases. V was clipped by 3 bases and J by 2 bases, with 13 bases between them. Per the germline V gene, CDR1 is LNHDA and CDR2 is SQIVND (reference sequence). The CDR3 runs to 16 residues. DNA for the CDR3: TGTGCCAGTAGTATGGCAGGGCTCGGTACTAATGAAAAACTGTTTTTT. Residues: CASSMAGLGTNEKLFF.

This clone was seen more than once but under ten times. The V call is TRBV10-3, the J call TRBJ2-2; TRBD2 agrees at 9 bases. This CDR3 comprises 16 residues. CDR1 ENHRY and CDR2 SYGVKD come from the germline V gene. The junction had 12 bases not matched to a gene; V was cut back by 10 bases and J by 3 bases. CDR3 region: CATSWKIAGDTGELFF. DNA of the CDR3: TGTGCCACCTCGTGGAAAATAGCGGGAGACACCGGGGAGCTGTTTTTT.

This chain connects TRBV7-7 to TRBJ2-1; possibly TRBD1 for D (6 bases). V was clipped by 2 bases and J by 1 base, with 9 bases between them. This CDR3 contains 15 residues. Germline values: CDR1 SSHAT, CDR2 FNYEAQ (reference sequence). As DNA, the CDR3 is TGTGCCAGCAGCTTAAGGCAGGGGTCCTACAATGAGCAGTTCTTC. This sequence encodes CASSLRQGSYNEQFF.

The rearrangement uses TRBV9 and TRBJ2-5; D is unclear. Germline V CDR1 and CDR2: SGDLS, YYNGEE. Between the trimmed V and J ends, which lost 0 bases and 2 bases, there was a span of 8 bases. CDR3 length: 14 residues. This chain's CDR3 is CASSVGAHQETQYF. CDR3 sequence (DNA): TGTGCCAGCAGCGTAGGGGCGCATCAAGAGACCCAGTACTTC.